Sequencing of this T cell receptor (beta chain) was carried out in a study of cytomegalovirus exposure and HLA in healthy donors. Trimming removed 0 bases from V and 5 bases from J; junction bases left unmatched: 8. Germline-derived CDR1 and CDR2 are GTSNPN and SVGIG (reference sequence). CDR3 size: 15 residues. Healthy bone marrow donors made up the cohort. In the PCR, 60 Vbeta and 13 Jbeta primers were used. As handled by the study authors: Later work found tens of millions of unique TCR beta chains, with 10 million to 14 million shared. The protocol was immunoSEQ multiplex PCR, while the TCRdb copy is restricted to in-frame clones and leaves out a portion. V and J calls and clone size are given by that table; D and trimming were obtained from the DNA. This table has 100,000 to 150,000 clones, around 80% appearing once. Remarks on this clone: Its antigen is unidentified.

Study-wide results and limits: In a later analysis, TCR beta V- and J-gene trimming showed a link to a missense DCLRE1C variant. About 87% or about 30% of the time was how often most TCR beta V segments were productive, according to an earlier analysis.

This sequence originates from a female donor in good health and CMV-seronegative. The chain couples TRBV30 to TRBJ2-7, with TRBD2 matching over 9 bases. Sequences were obtained from PBMCs. The CDR3 loop is CAWSVRGGGLDEQYF. The CDR3, as DNA: TGTGCCTGGAGTGTACGCGGGGGGGGACTAGACGAGCAGTACTTC.